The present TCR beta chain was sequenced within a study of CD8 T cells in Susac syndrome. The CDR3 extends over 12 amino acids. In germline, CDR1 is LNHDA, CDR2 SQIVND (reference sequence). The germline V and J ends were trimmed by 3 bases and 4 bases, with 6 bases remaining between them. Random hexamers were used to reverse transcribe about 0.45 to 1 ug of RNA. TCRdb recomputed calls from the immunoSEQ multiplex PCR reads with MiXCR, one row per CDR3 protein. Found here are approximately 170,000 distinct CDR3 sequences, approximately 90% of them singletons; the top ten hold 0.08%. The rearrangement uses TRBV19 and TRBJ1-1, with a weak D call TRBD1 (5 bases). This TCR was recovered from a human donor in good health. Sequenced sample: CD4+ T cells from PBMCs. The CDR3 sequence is CASSIRVTEAFF. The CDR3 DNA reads TGTGCCAGTAGTATCAGGGTCACTGAAGCTTTCTTT.